This T cell receptor (beta chain) was identified in a study of a mutant IDH1 vaccine in newly diagnosed glioma. Profiling relied on immunoSEQ multiplex PCR, and the TCRdb table lists in-frame clones only, not all of them. Among about 130,000 clones listed, around 80% were seen once. The V gene lost 2 bases and the J gene lost 3 bases, with 8 bases spanning the gap. The CDR3 is 14 amino acids. CDR1 is LGHNT and CDR2 is FRNRAP in the germline V gene. The time point was: week 11, during vaccination. Every vaccine dose comprised 300 ug of mutant IDH1 20-mer peptide plus topical imiquimod. As regards this clone: Its antigen is as yet unknown.

The rearrangement links TRBV12-5 to TRBJ1-5; D ambiguous. This material consisted of PBMCs, taken from a glioma patient whose treatment included an IDH1 peptide vaccine. The source is a man in his forties with glioma. The DNA of the CDR3 is TGTGCTAGTGGTTTGCGGTTGGTCAATCAGCCCCAGCATTTT. Amino acid sequence: CASGLRLVNQPQHF.